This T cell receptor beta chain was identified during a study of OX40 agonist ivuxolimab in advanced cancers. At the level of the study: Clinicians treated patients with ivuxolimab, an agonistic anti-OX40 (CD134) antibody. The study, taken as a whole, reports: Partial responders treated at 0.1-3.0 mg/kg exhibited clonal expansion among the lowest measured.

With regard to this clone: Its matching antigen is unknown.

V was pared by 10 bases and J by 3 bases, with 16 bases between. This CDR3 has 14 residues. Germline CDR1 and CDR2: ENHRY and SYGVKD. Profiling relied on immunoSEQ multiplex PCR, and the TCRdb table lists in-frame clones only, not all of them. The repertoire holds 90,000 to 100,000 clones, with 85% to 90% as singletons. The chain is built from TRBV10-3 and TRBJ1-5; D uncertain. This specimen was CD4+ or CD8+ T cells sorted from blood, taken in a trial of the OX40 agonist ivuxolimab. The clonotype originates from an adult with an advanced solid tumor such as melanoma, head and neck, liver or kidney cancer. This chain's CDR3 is CASKMDSVNQPQHF. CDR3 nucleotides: TGTGCCAGCAAGATGGACTCAGTCAATCAGCCCCAGCATTTT.